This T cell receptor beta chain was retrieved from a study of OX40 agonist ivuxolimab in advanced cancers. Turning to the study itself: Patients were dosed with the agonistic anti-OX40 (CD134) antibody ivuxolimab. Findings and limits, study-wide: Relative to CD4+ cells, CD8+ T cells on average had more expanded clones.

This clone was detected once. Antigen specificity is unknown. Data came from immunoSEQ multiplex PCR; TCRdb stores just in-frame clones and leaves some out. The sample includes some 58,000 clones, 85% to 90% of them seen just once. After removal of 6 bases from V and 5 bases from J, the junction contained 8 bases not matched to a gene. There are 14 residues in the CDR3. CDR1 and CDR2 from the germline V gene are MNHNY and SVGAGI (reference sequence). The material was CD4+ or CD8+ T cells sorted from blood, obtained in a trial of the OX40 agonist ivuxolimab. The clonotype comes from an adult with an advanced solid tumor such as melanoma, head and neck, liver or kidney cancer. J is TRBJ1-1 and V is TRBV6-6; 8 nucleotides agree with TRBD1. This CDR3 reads CASSQDRGDTEAFF. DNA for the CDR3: TGTGCCAGCAGCCAAGACAGGGGCGATACTGAAGCTTTCTTT.